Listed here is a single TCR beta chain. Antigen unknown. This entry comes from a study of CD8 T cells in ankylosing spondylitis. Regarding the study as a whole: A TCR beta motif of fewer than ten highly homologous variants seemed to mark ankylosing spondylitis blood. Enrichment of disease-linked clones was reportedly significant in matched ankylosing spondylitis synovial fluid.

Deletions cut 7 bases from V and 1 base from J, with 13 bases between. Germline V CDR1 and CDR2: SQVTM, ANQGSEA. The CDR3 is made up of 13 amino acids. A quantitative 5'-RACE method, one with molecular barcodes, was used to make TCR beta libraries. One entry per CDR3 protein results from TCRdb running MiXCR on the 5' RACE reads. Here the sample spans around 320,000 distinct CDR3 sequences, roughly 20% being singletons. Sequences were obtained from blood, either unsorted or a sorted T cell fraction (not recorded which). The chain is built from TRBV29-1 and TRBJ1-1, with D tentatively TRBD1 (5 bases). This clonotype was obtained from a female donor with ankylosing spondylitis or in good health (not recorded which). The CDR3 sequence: CSAMAGGNTEAFF. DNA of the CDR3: TGCAGCGCCATGGCGGGGGGGAACACTGAAGCTTTCTTT.